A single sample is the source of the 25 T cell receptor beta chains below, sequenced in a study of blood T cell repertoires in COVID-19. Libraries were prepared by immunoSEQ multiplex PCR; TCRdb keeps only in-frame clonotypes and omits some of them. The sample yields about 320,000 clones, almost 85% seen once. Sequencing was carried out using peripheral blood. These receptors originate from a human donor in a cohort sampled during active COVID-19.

CDR3 loop: CASSDREERGQPQHF. The CDR3 DNA reads as TGTGCCAGCAGTGACAGGGAGGAGCGAGGTCAGCCCCAGCATTTT. This rearrangement joins TRBV25-1 to TRBJ1-5; TRBD1 might be the D (5 bases). Germline CDR1 MGHDK, CDR2 SYGVNS. This CDR3 contains 15 residues. V was trimmed by 3 bases and J by 6 bases, leaving 15 bases between them.

The CDR3 reads CASRGLKGGNTIYF. The CDR3 DNA sequence: TGTGCCAGTAGGGGGCTAAAAGGAGGAAACACCATATATTTT. The rearrangement joins TRBV19 to TRBJ1-3; D possibly corresponds to TRBD1 (5 bases). This CDR3 is built from 14 residues. V shed 6 bases and J shed 4 bases, with 13 bases lying between them. The V gene's germline CDR1 is LNHDA and CDR2 SQIVND (reference sequence).

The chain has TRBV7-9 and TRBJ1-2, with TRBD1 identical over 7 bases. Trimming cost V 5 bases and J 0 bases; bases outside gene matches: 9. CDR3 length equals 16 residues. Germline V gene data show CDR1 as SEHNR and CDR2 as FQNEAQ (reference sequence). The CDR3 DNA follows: TGTGCCAGCAGCCAAAGTAGGGGACAGACTAACTATGGCTACACCTTC. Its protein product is CASSQSRGQTNYGYTF.

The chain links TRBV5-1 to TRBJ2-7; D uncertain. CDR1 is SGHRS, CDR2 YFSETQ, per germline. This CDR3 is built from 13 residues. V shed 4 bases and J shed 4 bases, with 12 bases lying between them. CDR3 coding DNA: TGCGCCAGCAGCCTATCCGAGTTTTACGAGCAGTACTTC. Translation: CASSLSEFYEQYF. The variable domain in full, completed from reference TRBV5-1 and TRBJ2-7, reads KAGVTQTPRYLIKTRGQQVTLSCSPISGHRSVSWYQQTPGQGLQFLFEYFSETQRNKGNFPGRFSGRQFSNSRSEMNVSTLELGDSALYLCASSLSEFYEQYFGPGTRLTVT.

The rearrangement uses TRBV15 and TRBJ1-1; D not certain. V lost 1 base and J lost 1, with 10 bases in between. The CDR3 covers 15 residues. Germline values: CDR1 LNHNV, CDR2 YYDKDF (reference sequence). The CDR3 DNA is TGTGCCACCAGCAGAGTAGTACAGAGGAACACTGAAGCTTTCTTT. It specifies CATSRVVQRNTEAFF.

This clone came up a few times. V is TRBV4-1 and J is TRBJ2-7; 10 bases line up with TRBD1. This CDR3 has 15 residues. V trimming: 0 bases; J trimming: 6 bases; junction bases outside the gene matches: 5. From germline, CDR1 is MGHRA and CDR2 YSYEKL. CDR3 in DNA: TGCGCCAGCAGCCAAGAAGACAGGGGGCGAGGCGAGCAGTACTTC. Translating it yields CASSQEDRGRGEQYF.

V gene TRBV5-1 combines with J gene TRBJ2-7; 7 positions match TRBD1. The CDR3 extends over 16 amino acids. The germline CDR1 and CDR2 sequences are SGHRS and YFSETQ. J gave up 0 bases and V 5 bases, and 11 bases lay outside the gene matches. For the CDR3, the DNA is TGCGCCAGCAGGTTGCGTCCGACAGGGATCTCCTACGAGCAGTACTTC. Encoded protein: CASRLRPTGISYEQYF.

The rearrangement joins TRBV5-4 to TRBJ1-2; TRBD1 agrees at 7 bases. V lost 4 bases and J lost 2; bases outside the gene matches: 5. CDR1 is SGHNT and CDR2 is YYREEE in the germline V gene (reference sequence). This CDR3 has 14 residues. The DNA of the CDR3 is TGTGCCAGCAGCCCGGGACAGCAGAACTATGGCTACACCTTC. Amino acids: CASSPGQQNYGYTF.

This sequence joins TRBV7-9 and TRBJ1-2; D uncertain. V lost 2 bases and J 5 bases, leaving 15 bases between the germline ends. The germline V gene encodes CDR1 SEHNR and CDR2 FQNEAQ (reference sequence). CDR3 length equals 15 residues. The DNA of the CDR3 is TGTGCCAGCAGCTTAATATCGTGGCAGGCTTATGGCTACACCTTC. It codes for CASSLISWQAYGYTF.

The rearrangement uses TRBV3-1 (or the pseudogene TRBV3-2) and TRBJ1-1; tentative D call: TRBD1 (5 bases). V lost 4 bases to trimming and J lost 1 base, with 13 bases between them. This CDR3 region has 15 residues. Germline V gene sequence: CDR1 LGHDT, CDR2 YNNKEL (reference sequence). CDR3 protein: CASSPRRQTNTEAFF. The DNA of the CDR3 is TGTGCCAGCAGCCCTAGAAGACAGACGAACACTGAAGCTTTCTTT.

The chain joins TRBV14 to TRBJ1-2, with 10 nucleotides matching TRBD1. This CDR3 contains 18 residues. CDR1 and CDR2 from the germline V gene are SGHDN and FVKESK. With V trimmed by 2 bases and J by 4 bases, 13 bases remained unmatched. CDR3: CASSQSARDRGSVYGYTF. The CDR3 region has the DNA TGTGCCAGCAGCCAATCAGCCCGGGACAGGGGATCTGTCTATGGCTACACCTTC.

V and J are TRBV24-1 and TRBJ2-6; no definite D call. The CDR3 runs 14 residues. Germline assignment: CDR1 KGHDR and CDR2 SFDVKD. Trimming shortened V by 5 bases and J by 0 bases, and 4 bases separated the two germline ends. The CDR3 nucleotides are TGTGCCACCAGTGCACACTCTGGGGCCAACGTCCTGACTTTC. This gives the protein CATSAHSGANVLTF.

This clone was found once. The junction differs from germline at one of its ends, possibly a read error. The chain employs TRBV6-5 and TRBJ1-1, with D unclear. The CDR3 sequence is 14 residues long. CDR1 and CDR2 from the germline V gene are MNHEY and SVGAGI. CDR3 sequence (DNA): TGTGCCAGCATTTACCGGGTTACGAACACTGAAGCTTTCTTT. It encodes CASIYRVTNTEAFF.

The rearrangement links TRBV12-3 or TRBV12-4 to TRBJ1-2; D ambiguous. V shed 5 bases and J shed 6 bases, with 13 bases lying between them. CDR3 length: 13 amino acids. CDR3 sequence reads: CASSPGREDGYTF. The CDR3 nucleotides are TGTGCCAGCAGTCCGGGCCGGGAGGATGGCTACACCTTC.

The CDR3: CASSQDGLLLLRGTNNEQFF. The CDR3 DNA follows: TGTGCCAGCAGCCAAGATGGCCTCCTCCTTCTCAGGGGGACAAACAATGAGCAGTTCTTC. The J gene is TRBJ2-1, the V gene TRBV4-2, with 7 bases identical to TRBD1. V lost 0 bases, J lost 5 bases, and 19 bases stayed unmatched. The CDR3 has 20 amino acids. The germline V gene has CDR1 LGHNA and CDR2 YNFKEQ.

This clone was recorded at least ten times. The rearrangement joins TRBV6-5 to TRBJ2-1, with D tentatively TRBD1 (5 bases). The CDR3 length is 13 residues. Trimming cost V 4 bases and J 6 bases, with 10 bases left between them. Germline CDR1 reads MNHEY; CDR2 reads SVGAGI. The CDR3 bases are TGTGCCAGCAGTTTAGGGGAAGGCAATGAGCAGTTCTTC. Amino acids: CASSLGEGNEQFF.

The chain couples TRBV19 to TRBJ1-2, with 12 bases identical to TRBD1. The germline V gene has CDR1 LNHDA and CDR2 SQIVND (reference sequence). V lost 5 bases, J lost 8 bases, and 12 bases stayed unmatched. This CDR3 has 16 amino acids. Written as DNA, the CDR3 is TGTGCCAGTAGTCCTCTTCCGGGACAGGGGGCTTGGGGCTACACCTTC. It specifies CASSPLPGQGAWGYTF.

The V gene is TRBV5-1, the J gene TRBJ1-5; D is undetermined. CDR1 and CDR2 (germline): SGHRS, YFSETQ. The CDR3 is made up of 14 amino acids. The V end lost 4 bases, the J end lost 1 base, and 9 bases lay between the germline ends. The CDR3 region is CASSGGDSNQPQHF. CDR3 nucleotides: TGCGCCAGCAGCGGAGGCGACAGCAATCAGCCCCAGCATTTT. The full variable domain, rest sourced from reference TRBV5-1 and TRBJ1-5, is KAGVTQTPRYLIKTRGQQVTLSCSPISGHRSVSWYQQTPGQGLQFLFEYFSETQRNKGNFPGRFSGRQFSNSRSEMNVSTLELGDSALYLCASSGGDSNQPQHFGDGTRLSIL.

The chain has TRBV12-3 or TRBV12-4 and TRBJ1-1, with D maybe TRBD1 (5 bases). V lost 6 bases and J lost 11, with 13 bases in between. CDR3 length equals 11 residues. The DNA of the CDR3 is TGTGCCAGCAGAAACAGGTTTAGGGCTTTCTTT. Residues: CASRNRFRAFF.

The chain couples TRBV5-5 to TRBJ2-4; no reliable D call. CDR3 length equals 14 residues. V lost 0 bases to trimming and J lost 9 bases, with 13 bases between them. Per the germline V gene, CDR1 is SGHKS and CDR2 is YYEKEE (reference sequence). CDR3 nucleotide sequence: TGTGCCAGCAGCTTGGGCGCGGAAGGCGGCATTCAGTACTTC. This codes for CASSLGAEGGIQYF.

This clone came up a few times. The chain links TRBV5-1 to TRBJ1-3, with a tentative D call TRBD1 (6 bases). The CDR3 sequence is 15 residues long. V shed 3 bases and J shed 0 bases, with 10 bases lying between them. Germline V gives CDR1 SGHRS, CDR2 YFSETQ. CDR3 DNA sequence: TGCGCCAGCAGCTCCCAGGGGAGCTCTGGAAACACCATATATTTT. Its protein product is CASSSQGSSGNTIYF.

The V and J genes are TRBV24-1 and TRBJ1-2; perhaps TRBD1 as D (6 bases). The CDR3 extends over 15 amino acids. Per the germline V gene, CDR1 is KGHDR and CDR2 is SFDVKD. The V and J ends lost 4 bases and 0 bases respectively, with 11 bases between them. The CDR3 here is CATSDGQLTNYGYTF. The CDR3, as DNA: TGTGCCACCAGTGACGGACAGCTGACTAACTATGGCTACACCTTC.

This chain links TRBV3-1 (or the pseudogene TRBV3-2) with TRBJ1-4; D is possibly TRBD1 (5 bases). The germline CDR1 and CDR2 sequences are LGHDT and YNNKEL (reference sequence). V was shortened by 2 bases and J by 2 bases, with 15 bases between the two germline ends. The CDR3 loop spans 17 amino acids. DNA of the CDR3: TGTGCCAGCAGCCAACCTGGGACTAGAGCGACTAATGAAAAACTGTTTTTT. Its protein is CASSQPGTRATNEKLFF.

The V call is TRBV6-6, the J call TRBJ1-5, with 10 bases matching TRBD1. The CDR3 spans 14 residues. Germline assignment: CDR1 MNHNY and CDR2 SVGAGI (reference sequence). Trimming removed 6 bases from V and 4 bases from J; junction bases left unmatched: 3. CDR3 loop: CASRGTGENQPQHF. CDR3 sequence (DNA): TGTGCCAGCAGGGGGACAGGGGAGAATCAGCCCCAGCATTTT.

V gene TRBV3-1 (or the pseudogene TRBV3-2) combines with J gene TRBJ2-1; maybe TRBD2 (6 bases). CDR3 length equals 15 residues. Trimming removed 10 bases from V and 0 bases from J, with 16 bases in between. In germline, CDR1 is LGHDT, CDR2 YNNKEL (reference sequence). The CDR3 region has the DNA TGTGCCACCCAATCGACTAGAAGCTCCTACAATGAGCAGTTCTTC. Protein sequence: CATQSTRSSYNEQFF.